These T cell receptor beta chains were read from a single sample in a study of T cells after yellow fever vaccination. TCRdb itself ran the 5' RACE reads through MiXCR, one entry per CDR3 protein. The sample lists some 250,000 distinct CDR3 sequences, about 3.9% occurring once. The starting material was PBMCs, obtained 15 days after the yellow fever booster vaccination. These receptors originate from a man younger than 35 who received the YFV17D yellow fever vaccine. Both conserved end residues are part of each CDR3. A D gene is named only where the DNA matches it firmly. Clone sizes are given selectively: once, few, many, or a class where the clone is expanded.

TRBV20-1	TRBJ2-4	TRBD1	many	TGCAGTGCTACAGGGACAGGGATGTACATTCAGTACTTC	CSATGTGMYIQYF
TRBV11-2	TRBJ2-5	.	few	TGTGCCAGCAGCCGTCGGGACAACCAAGAGACCCAGTACTTC	CASSRRDNQETQYF
TRBV6-1	TRBJ2-4	TRBD1	many	TGTGCCAGCAGAGGACCGACAGGGGAGCACATTCAGTACTTC	CASRGPTGEHIQYF
TRBV20-1	TRBJ2-7	.	few	TGCAGTGCTAGCGGACAGATCTCCTACGAGCAGTACTTC	CSASGQISYEQYF
TRBV4-1	TRBJ1-1	TRBD1	.	TGCGCCAGCAGCCACCCACCGACAGGGCAGAACACTGAAGCTTTCTTT	CASSHPPTGQNTEAFF
TRBV6-5	TRBJ1-1	TRBD1	many	TGTGCCAGCAGTCAAACCTACAGGGGTCCTAACACTGAAGCTTTCTTT	CASSQTYRGPNTEAFF
TRBV15	TRBJ1-5	.	many	TGTGCCACCAGCAGAGAGTCTGAGTATAGCAATCAGCCCCAGCATTTT	CATSRESEYSNQPQHF
TRBV3-1	TRBJ1-2	.	many	TGTGCCAGCAGAAAGGGGATCCTCGGTGGCTACACCTTC	CASRKGILGGYTF
TRBV7-3	TRBJ1-1	.	.	TGTGCCAGCAGCTTTATCAGGGCTAGCACTGAAGCTTTCTTT	CASSFIRASTEAFF
TRBV6-6	TRBJ2-5	.	many	TGTGCCAGCAGCCCACTTGGCGACGGCGGGGAGACCCAGTACTTC	CASSPLGDGGETQYF
TRBV5-1	TRBJ1-1	.	many	TGCGCCAGCAGCTTGGGAGGCGAAGCTTTCTTT	CASSLGGEAFF
TRBV7-9	TRBJ2-2	.	many	TGTGCCAGCAGCTCCTTGATGAACACCGGGGAGCTGTTTTTT	CASSSLMNTGELFF
TRBV18	TRBJ2-3	TRBD2	many	TGTGCCAGCTCACGAGGCGGACTAGCGGAGGGCACAGATACGCAGTATTTT	CASSRGGLAEGTDTQYF
TRBV6-1	TRBJ1-2	.	many	TGTGCCAGCAGTGAAGGACAGGCCCCGGCGTTCTTC	CASSEGQAPAFF
TRBV20-1	TRBJ1-5	.	many	TGCAGTGCTAGCGGGGGGACTTGGGATCAGCCCCAGCATTTT	CSASGGTWDQPQHF
TRBV20-1	TRBJ1-2	.	many	TGCAGTGCTAACCGGGAAAACTATGGCTACACCTTC	CSANRENYGYTF
TRBV11-2	TRBJ1-5	.	many	TGTGCCAGCAGCTTAGGGACAGCCCTCAATCAGCCCCAGCATTTT	CASSLGTALNQPQHF
TRBV14	TRBJ2-7	.	many	TGTGCCAGCAGCCAAGATTGGCGTCGAGGGAATTCACCTACCTACGAGCAGTACTTC	CASSQDWRRGNSPTYEQYF
TRBV20-1	TRBJ1-2	.	many	TGCAGTGCTAGAGTAGGGGAGAGGTATGGCTACACCTTC	CSARVGERYGYTF